Below, 5 T cell receptor beta chains from the same sample are listed, as sequenced in a study of a mutant IDH1 vaccine in newly diagnosed glioma. Sequencing used immunoSEQ multiplex PCR; TCRdb keeps in-frame clones, though not all of them. The sample includes roughly 32,000 clones, roughly 89% of them seen just once. These receptors have no identified antigens. The sample's time point: week 47, end of study. Alongside topical imiquimod, each dose of vaccine comprised 300 ug of mutant IDH1 20-mer peptide. The sample in question was PBMCs, obtained from a glioma patient whose treatment included an IDH1 peptide vaccine. The origin of the receptors is a man aged 40-49 years with glioma.

The rearrangement uses TRBV7-3 and TRBJ2-1; no definite D call. CDR1 and CDR2 (germline): SGHTA, FQGTGA. V lost 3 bases, J lost 0 bases, and 12 bases lay in between. This CDR3 has 16 amino acids. CDR3 bases: TGTGCCAGCAGCTTGCGCGGTCCGAGCTCCTACAATGAGCAGTTCTTC. Amino acid sequence: CASSLRGPSSYNEQFF.

This sequence joins TRBV28 and TRBJ1-3; tentatively, D is TRBD1 (6 bases). V dropped 5 bases and J dropped 4 bases, with 18 bases sitting between them. This CDR3 comprises 16 residues. Germline V gene sequence: CDR1 MDHEN, CDR2 SYDVKM. Here the CDR3 DNA reads TGTGCCAGCAGTCCGGGGGGGCCTGTGGGAGGAAACACCATATATTTT. This gives the protein CASSPGGPVGGNTIYF.

This clone has just one count. The V and J genes are TRBV25-1 and TRBJ2-7; TRBD1 might be the D (6 bases). The CDR3 has 13 amino acids. Germline CDR1 and CDR2: MGHDK and SYGVNS. Trimming shortened V by 8 bases and J by 3 bases, and 14 bases separated the two germline ends. The CDR3 here is CASPQGFNYEQYV. CDR3 sequence (DNA): TGTGCCAGCCCGCAGGGGTTCAACTACGAGCAGTACGTC.

By proportion, this clone is medium-sized. V gene TRBV11-2 combines with J gene TRBJ2-7, with TRBD1 matching 7 bases. The CDR3 contains 13 residues. Losses at the gene ends were 3 bases for V and 9 bases for J; bases not matched to a gene: 8. Germline V gives CDR1 SGHAT, CDR2 FQNNGV. For the CDR3, the DNA is TGTGCCAGCAGCTTTCGGACAGGCAAGGGGCAGTACGTC. Its protein product is CASSFRTGKGQYV.

The chain has TRBV15 and TRBJ1-3; D unclear. The V and J ends lost 0 bases and 0 bases respectively, with 15 bases between them. CDR1 LNHNV and CDR2 YYDKDF come from the germline V gene (reference sequence). The length of the CDR3 is 18 residues. CDR3 sequence reads: CATSRDKNGWNSGNTIYF. CDR3 in DNA: TGTGCCACCAGCAGAGACAAAAACGGATGGAACTCTGGAAACACCATATATTTT.